The 25 T cell receptor beta chains reported below all come from one sample, sequenced in a study of T-cell reconstitution after alpha-beta-depleted transplantation in children. The TCRbeta library incorporated unique molecular identifiers. TCRdb reanalysed the PCR reads using MiXCR and keeps one entry per CDR3 protein. The sample lists roughly 500,000 distinct CDR3 sequences, approximately 29% occurring once. The source material was PBMCs from the stem cell graft donor, sampled from the stem cell graft. Receptor source: a human donor who donated a stem cell graft to a child with aplastic anemia.

This chain joins TRBV15 and TRBJ2-5, with D perhaps being TRBD1 or TRBD2 (6 bases each). Germline assignment: CDR1 LNHNV and CDR2 YYDKDF (reference sequence). CDR3 length equals 15 residues. V was shortened by 3 bases and J by 7 bases, with 18 bases between the two germline ends. The CDR3 DNA reads as TGTGCCACCAGCAGTGCCAGGGGACCCGGGGGGACCCAGTACTTC. Its translation: CATSSARGPGGTQYF.

The rearrangement joins TRBV13 to TRBJ1-1; 9 bases align to TRBD1. Germline V gene data show CDR1 as PRHDT and CDR2 as FYEKMQ (reference sequence). The CDR3 covers 18 residues. With V trimmed by 3 bases and J by 3 bases, 14 bases remained unmatched. The CDR3 sequence: CASSFHRGQGNADTEAFF. The CDR3 DNA is TGTGCCAGCAGCTTTCACCGAGGACAGGGGAATGCGGACACTGAAGCTTTCTTT.

The chain uses TRBV7-9 and TRBJ2-3; D ambiguous. CDR1 and CDR2 (germline): SEHNR, FQNEAQ (reference sequence). This CDR3 region has 11 residues. Trimming stripped 11 bases from V and 2 bases from J, with 8 bases between. The DNA for the CDR3 is TGTGCCGGCACGCTCACAGATACGCAGTATTTT. It yields the protein CAGTLTDTQYF. The full variable domain, its missing parts supplied by reference TRBV7-9 and TRBJ2-3, is DTGVSQNPRHKITKRGQNVTFRCDPISEHNRLYWYRQTLGQGPEFLTYFQNEAQLEKSRLLSDRFSAERPKGSFSTLEIQRTEQGDSAMYLCAGTLTDTQYFGPGTRLTVL.

In DNA, the CDR3 is TGTGCCAGCAGCGTGGGGGCAGGGGGGGGACAGCCCCAGCATTTT. Protein product: CASSVGAGGGQPQHF. The chain has TRBV9 and TRBJ1-5, with 7 bases fitting TRBD1. V lost 2 bases, J lost 7 bases, and 9 bases stayed unmatched. The CDR3 extends over 15 amino acids. CDR1 is SGDLS, CDR2 YYNGEE, per germline.

This clonotype appeared a few times. V usage is TRBV14 and J usage is TRBJ1-1, with D tentatively TRBD1 (5 bases). V was pared by 1 base and J by 4 bases, with 13 bases between. In germline, CDR1 is SGHDN, CDR2 FVKESK. The CDR3 runs to 15 residues. This CDR3 is CASSQVPRGGTEAFF. In DNA form, the CDR3 reads TGTGCCAGCAGCCAAGTCCCCCGGGGGGGCACTGAAGCTTTCTTT.

The CDR3 here is CASSRRDDPGGYTF. CDR3 coding DNA: TGTGCCAGCAGCCGACGGGACGACCCTGGGGGCTACACCTTC. V and J are TRBV11-3 and TRBJ1-2; maybe TRBD1 (5 bases). Looked up from germline, CDR1 is SGHNT and CDR2 is YENEEA. This CDR3 is built from 14 residues. V lost 5 bases, J lost 8 bases, and 18 bases lay in between.

The rearrangement uses TRBV5-1 and TRBJ2-7; 8 positions agree with TRBD1. Trimming cost V 4 bases and J 4 bases; bases outside gene matches: 7. Germline CDR1 and CDR2: SGHRS and YFSETQ. The CDR3 sequence is 14 residues long. Written as DNA, the CDR3 is TGCGCCAGCAGCCCGCAGGGGGCTGGGTACGAGCAGTACTTC. Translated, it gives CASSPQGAGYEQYF. The variable domain in full, completed from reference TRBV5-1 and TRBJ2-7, reads KAGVTQTPRYLIKTRGQQVTLSCSPISGHRSVSWYQQTPGQGLQFLFEYFSETQRNKGNFPGRFSGRQFSNSRSEMNVSTLELGDSALYLCASSPQGAGYEQYFGPGTRLTVT.

The chain recombines TRBV5-1 with TRBJ1-1; D call uncertain. This CDR3 spans 13 amino acids. The ends were cut back, 2 bases at V and 1 base at J, with 6 bases in the middle. Germline V gene lookup returns CDR1 SGHRS and CDR2 YFSETQ. CDR3 nucleotide sequence: TGCGCCAGCAGCTTTGCTCGGAACACTGAAGCTTTCTTT. This sequence encodes CASSFARNTEAFF.

This clonotype was recorded a few times. V usage is TRBV29-1 and J usage is TRBJ2-7; 8 positions match TRBD1. This CDR3 spans 15 amino acids. V was clipped by 7 bases and J by 3 bases; unmatched bases: 14. The germline V gene encodes CDR1 SQVTM and CDR2 ANQGSEA. CDR3 in DNA: TGCAGCGAGCCTCCGGGACAGGTTCCCGTCTACGAGCAGTACGTC. It codes for CSEPPGQVPVYEQYV.

The V and J genes are TRBV5-1 and TRBJ2-1; 12 bases fit TRBD1. CDR1 is SGHRS, CDR2 YFSETQ, per germline. Trimming cost V 3 bases and J 7 bases; bases outside gene matches: 11. The CDR3 loop spans 17 amino acids. CDR3 sequence: CASSSTPGQGALNEQFF. The CDR3 DNA follows: TGCGCCAGCAGCTCAACTCCGGGACAGGGGGCTCTGAATGAGCAGTTCTTC.

The chain carries TRBV20-1 and TRBJ2-5; D may be TRBD1 (6 bases). The CDR3 spans 12 residues. V lost 5 bases and J lost 2, with 9 bases in between. Germline V gives CDR1 DFQATT, CDR2 SNEGSKA (reference sequence). The CDR3 reads CSALGQQETQYF. CDR3 DNA sequence: TGCAGTGCTTTAGGACAGCAAGAGACCCAGTACTTC.

In DNA form, the CDR3 reads TGTGCCATCAGTGAGGGGTGGGAGACAGATACGCAGTATTTT. As protein: CAISEGWETDTQYF. The chain links TRBV10-3 to TRBJ2-3; a possible D gene is TRBD2 (5 bases). Looked up from germline, CDR1 is ENHRY and CDR2 is SYGVKD. CDR3 length equals 14 residues. V was cut by 2 bases and J by 3 bases, with 9 bases left in between.

This clonotype appeared a few times. This sequence joins TRBV18 and TRBJ2-3; D gene ambiguous. Trimming removed 6 bases from V and 4 bases from J, with 17 bases in between. The germline gives CDR1 KGHSH, CDR2 LQKENI. CDR3 length: 15 amino acids. CDR3 region: CASSPDRGMSDTQYF. The CDR3 region has the DNA TGTGCCAGCTCTCCCGACCGCGGAATGTCAGATACGCAGTATTTT.

This clonotype turned up a few times. The chain carries TRBV7-3 and TRBJ2-1; no clear D. The CDR3 is made up of 16 amino acids. Germline CDR1 and CDR2: SGHTA and FQGTGA. Between the trimmed V and J ends, which lost 2 bases and 5 bases, there was a span of 16 bases. The CDR3 DNA reads as TGTGCCAGCAGCTTACAGACAACCCTAAATAACAATGAGCAGTTCTTC. Protein: CASSLQTTLNNNEQFF.

The chain has TRBV6-1 and TRBJ2-7; TRBD1 matches at 9 bases. The germline CDR1 and CDR2 sequences are MNHNS and SASEGT. V was clipped by 4 bases and J by 5 bases; unmatched bases: 3. This CDR3 has 13 residues. The CDR3 reads CASSGGQGNEQYF. CDR3 nucleotides: TGTGCCAGCAGTGGCGGACAGGGGAACGAGCAGTACTTC.

The chain links TRBV3-1 to TRBJ2-2; a weak D match, TRBD1 (5 bases). V lost 1 base and J lost 7, with 13 bases in between. The V gene's germline CDR1 is LGHDT and CDR2 YNNKEL (reference sequence). This CDR3 is 15 amino acids long. Written as DNA, the CDR3 is TGTGCCAGCAGCCAAGTCCGGGCCCAGGGCGGGGAGCTGTTTTTT. Encoded protein: CASSQVRAQGGELFF. The full variable domain, completed using reference TRBV3-1 and TRBJ2-2, is DTAVSQTPKYLVTQMGNDKSIKCEQNLGHDTMYWYKQDSKKFLKIMFSYNNKELIINETVPNRFSPKSPDKAHLNLHINSLELGDSAVYFCASSQVRAQGGELFFGEGSRLTVL.

In this sample, this clonotype turned up a few times. V gene TRBV5-1 combines with J gene TRBJ2-3; 7 bases map to TRBD1. The CDR3 covers 16 residues. The V gene's germline CDR1 is SGHRS and CDR2 YFSETQ. V was clipped by 3 bases and J by 0 bases; unmatched bases: 7. The DNA of the CDR3 is TGCGCCAGCAGCTCAGGACAGGTACAGAGCACAGATACGCAGTATTTT. Translation: CASSSGQVQSTDTQYF.

The CDR3 bases are TGTGCCAGTAGTATAGATCTGGGAGATCAAGAGACCCAGTACTTC. This codes for CASSIDLGDQETQYF. The gene calls are TRBV19 and TRBJ2-5, with D possibly matching TRBD2 (5 bases). Trimming removed 0 bases from V and 2 bases from J, with 10 bases in between. Germline loops: CDR1 LNHDA, CDR2 SQIVND (reference sequence). The CDR3 loop spans 15 amino acids.

J is TRBJ1-5 and V is TRBV12-3 or TRBV12-4, with D unresolved. V was cut by 4 bases and J by 4 bases, with 14 bases left in between. The CDR3 is made up of 15 amino acids. CDR3: CASSWGDSPNQPQHF. The CDR3 DNA reads as TGTGCCAGCAGTTGGGGTGATTCCCCTAATCAGCCCCAGCATTTT.

V and J are TRBV4-3 and TRBJ2-1; D may be TRBD1 (5 bases). The CDR3 contains 13 residues. Germline-derived CDR1 and CDR2 are LGHNA and YSLEER. Between the trimmed V and J ends, which lost 3 bases and 8 bases, there was a span of 11 bases. The CDR3: CASSHDWGYEQFF. For the CDR3, the DNA is TGCGCCAGCAGCCACGACTGGGGCTATGAGCAGTTCTTC.

This clonotype occurred a few times. This chain joins TRBV5-4 and TRBJ1-1, with 8 bases matching TRBD1. This CDR3 spans 15 amino acids. V lost 5 bases to trimming and J lost 6 bases; unmatched junction nucleotides: 12. Looked up from germline, CDR1 is SGHNT and CDR2 is YYREEE (reference sequence). CDR3 sequence reads: CASSALKTGDPEAFF. The CDR3 DNA follows: TGTGCCAGCAGTGCTTTGAAGACAGGGGACCCTGAAGCTTTCTTT. The variable domain in full, with the rest retrieved from reference TRBV5-4 and TRBJ1-1, is ETGVTQSPTHLIKTRGQQVTLRCSSQSGHNTVSWYQQALGQGPQFIFQYYREEENGRGNFPPRFSGLQFPNYSSELNVNALELDDSALYLCASSALKTGDPEAFFGQGTRLTVV.

V gene TRBV11-1 combines with J gene TRBJ1-1; perhaps TRBD1 as D (5 bases). Germline values: CDR1 SGHAT, CDR2 FQDESV (reference sequence). The germline V and J ends were trimmed by 0 bases and 0 bases, with 26 bases remaining between them. CDR3 length: 21 residues. The CDR3 reads CASSLAHFRGRPTPMNTEAFF. In DNA, the CDR3 is TGTGCCAGCAGCTTAGCGCATTTTCGGGGACGACCTACACCTATGAACACTGAAGCTTTCTTT.

The V gene is TRBV7-8, the J gene TRBJ2-1, with D maybe TRBD1 (6 bases). The CDR3 length is 15 residues. Germline CDR1 is SGHVS and CDR2 is FQNEAQ. The ends were cut back, 2 bases at V and 5 bases at J, with 13 bases in the middle. CDR3 region: CASSLMQGPNNEQFF. Written as DNA, the CDR3 is TGTGCCAGCAGCTTAATGCAGGGGCCCAACAATGAGCAGTTCTTC.

The V call is TRBV5-1, the J call TRBJ1-1; D gene unclear. The germline V and J ends were trimmed by 5 bases and 0 bases, with 17 bases remaining between them. The CDR3 length is 16 residues. In germline, CDR1 is SGHRS, CDR2 YFSETQ. The DNA of the CDR3 is TGCGCCAGCAGTCTAATGGCGGGTGAGATGAACACTGAAGCTTTCTTT. The encoded protein is CASSLMAGEMNTEAFF.

This clonotype was detected a few times. The V and J genes are TRBV6-5 and TRBJ1-5; a possible D gene is TRBD1 (5 bases). Trimming took 3 bases from V and 2 from J, leaving 8 bases between them. Looked up from germline, CDR1 is MNHEY and CDR2 is SVGAGI. This CDR3 contains 14 residues. The CDR3, as DNA: TGTGCCAGCAGTTATGGGGCCCGCAATCAGCCCCAGCATTTT. Protein sequence: CASSYGARNQPQHF.